This T cell receptor beta chain was identified during a study of shared T cell receptors in the human thymus. Using immunoSEQ multiplex PCR, the repertoire was profiled, and TCRdb retains in-frame clones only, with some absent. The sample has about 660,000 clones, around 87% seen once. V was pared by 0 bases and J by 6 bases, with 12 bases between. Per the germline V gene, CDR1 is LGHNA and CDR2 is YNFKEQ. This CDR3 has 15 residues. These data were also filed under a second study, of human thymus T cells. This second study notes: Resections from corrective heart surgery supplied the thymus tissue. Among thymic and blood repertoires, usage of V and J genes appeared biased. Related reports documented highly overlapping thymic repertoires among unrelated individuals.

This chain uses TRBV4-2 with TRBJ1-5; tentative D call: TRBD1 (6 bases). What was sequenced was thymocytes. The sequence was collected from a boy younger than two with a congenital heart defect. The chain's CDR3 is CASSQDRGNSQPQHF. In nucleotides, the CDR3 is TGTGCCAGCAGCCAAGACAGGGGCAATTCTCAGCCCCAGCATTTT.